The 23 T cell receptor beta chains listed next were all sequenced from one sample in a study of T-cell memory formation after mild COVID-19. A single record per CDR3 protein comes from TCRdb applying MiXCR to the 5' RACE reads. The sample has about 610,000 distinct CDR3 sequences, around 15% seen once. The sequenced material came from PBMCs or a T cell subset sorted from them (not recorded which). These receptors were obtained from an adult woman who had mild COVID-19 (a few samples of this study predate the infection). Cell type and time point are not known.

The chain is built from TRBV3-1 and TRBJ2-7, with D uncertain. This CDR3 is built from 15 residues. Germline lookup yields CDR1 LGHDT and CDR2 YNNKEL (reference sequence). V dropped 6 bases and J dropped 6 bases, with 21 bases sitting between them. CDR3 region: CASSHIGRSSGEQYF. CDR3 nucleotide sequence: TGTGCCAGCAGTCATATCGGACGAAGTTCCGGCGAGCAGTACTTC.

DNA for the CDR3: TGCGCCAGCAGCAGACGACAGGGGACTAATGAAAAACTGTTTTTT. Encoded protein: CASSRRQGTNEKLFF. The chain recombines TRBV5-1 with TRBJ1-4, with 8 bases identical to TRBD1. Germline CDR1 and CDR2: SGHRS and YFSETQ. After removal of 4 bases from V and 2 bases from J, the junction contained 4 bases not matched to a gene. The CDR3 covers 15 residues. The variable domain in full, completed from reference TRBV5-1 and TRBJ1-4, reads KAGVTQTPRYLIKTRGQQVTLSCSPISGHRSVSWYQQTPGQGLQFLFEYFSETQRNKGNFPGRFSGRQFSNSRSEMNVSTLELGDSALYLCASSRRQGTNEKLFFGSGTQLSVL.

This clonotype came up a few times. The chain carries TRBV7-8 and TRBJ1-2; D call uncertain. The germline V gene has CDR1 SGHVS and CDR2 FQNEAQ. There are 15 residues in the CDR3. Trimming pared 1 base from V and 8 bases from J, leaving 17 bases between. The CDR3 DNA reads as TGTGCCAGCAGCTTAGGGGCCCCGGGTGGAGAGGGCTACACCTTC. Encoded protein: CASSLGAPGGEGYTF.

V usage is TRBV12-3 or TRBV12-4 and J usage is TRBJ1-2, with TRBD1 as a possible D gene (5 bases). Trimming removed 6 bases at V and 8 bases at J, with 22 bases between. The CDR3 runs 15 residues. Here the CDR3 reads CASRIPGTGEYGYTF. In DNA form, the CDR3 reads TGTGCCAGCAGAATCCCCGGGACTGGGGAATACGGCTACACCTTC.

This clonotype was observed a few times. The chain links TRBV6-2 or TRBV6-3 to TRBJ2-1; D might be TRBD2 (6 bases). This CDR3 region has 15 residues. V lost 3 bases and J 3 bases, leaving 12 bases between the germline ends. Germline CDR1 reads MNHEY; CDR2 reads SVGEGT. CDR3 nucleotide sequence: TGTGCCAGCAGTTATACGGGACTCCTCTACAATGAGCAGTTCTTC. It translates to CASSYTGLLYNEQFF.

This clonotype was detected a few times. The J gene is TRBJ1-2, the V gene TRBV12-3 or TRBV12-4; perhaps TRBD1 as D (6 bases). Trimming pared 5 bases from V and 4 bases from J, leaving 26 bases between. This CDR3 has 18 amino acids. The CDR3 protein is CASSPFTGRTEGFYGYTF. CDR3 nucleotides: TGTGCCAGCAGTCCCTTTACAGGGAGGACCGAAGGCTTCTATGGCTACACCTTC.

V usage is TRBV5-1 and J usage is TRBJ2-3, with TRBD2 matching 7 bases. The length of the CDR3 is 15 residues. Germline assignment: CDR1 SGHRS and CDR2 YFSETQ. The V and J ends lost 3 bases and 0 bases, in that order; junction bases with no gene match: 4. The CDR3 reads CASSSRDYSTDTQYF. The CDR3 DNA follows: TGCGCCAGCAGCTCAAGGGACTACAGCACAGATACGCAGTATTTT. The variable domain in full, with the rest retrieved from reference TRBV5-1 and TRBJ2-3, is KAGVTQTPRYLIKTRGQQVTLSCSPISGHRSVSWYQQTPGQGLQFLFEYFSETQRNKGNFPGRFSGRQFSNSRSEMNVSTLELGDSALYLCASSSRDYSTDTQYFGPGTRLTVL.

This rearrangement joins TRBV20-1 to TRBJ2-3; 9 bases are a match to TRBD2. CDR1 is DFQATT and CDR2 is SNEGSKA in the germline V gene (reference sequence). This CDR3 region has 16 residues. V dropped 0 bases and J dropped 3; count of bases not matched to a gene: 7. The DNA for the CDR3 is TGCAGTGCTAGAGATCCCAGCGGGAGGATGACAGATACGCAGTATTTT. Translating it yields CSARDPSGRMTDTQYF.

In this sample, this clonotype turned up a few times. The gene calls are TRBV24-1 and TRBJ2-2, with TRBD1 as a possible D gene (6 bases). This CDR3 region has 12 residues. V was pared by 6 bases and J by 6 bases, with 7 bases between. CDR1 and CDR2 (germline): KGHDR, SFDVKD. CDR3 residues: CATSTGSGELFF. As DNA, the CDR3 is TGTGCCACCAGTACAGGGTCCGGGGAGCTGTTTTTT.

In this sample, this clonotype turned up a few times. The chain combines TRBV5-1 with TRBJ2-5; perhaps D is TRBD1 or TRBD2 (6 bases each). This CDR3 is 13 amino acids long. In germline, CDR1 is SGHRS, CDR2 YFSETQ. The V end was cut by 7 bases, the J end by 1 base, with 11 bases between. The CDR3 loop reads CASRGRPQETQYF. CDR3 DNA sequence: TGCGCCAGCCGGGGGCGCCCCCAAGAGACCCAGTACTTC.

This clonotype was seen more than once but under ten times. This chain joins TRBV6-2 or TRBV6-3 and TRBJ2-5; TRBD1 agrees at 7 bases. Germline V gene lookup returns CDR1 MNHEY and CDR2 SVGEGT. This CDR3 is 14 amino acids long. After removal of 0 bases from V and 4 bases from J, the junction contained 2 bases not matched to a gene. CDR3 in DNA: TGTGCCAGCAGTTACTCCCACAGGGGAGAGACCCAGTACTTC. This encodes CASSYSHRGETQYF.

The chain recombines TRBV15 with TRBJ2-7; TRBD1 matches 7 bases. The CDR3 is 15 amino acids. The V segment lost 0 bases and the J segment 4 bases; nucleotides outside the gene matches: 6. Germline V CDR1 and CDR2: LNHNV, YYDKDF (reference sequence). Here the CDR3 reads CATSRDRAGGYEQYF. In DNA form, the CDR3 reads TGTGCCACCAGCAGAGATCGGGCAGGGGGATACGAGCAGTACTTC.

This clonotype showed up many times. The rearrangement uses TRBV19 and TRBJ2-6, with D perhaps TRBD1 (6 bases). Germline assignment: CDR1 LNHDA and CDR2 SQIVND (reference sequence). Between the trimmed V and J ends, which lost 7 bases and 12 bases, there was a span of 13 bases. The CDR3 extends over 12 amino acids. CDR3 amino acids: CASKARGFVLTF. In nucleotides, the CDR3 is TGTGCCAGTAAAGCCAGGGGCTTCGTCCTGACTTTC.

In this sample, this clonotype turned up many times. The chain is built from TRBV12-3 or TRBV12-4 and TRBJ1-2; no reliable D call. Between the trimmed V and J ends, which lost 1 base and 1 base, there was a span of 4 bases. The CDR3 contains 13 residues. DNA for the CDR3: TGTGCCAGCAGTTTAGTCAGTAACTATGGCTACACCTTC. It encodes CASSLVSNYGYTF.

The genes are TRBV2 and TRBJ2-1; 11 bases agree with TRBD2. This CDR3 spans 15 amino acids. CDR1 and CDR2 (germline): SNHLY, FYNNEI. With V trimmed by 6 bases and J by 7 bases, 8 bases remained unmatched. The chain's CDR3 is CASRLAGAPRNEQFF. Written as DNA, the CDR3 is TGTGCCAGCAGACTAGCGGGGGCACCTAGGAATGAGCAGTTCTTC.

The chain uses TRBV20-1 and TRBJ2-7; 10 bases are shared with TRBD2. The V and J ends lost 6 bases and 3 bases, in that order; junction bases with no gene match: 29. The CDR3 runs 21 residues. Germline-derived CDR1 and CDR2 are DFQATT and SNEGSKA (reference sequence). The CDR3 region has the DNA TGCAGTGCCAAAGATTGGAAGGTTCCACCCGAAGCGGGAGGGCTTCACTACGAGCAGTACTTC. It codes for CSAKDWKVPPEAGGLHYEQYF.

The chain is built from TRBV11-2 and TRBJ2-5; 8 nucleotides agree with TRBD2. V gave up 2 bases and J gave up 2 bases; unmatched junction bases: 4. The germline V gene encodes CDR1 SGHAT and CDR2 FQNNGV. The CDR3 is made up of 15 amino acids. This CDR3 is CASSLWTSRQETQYF. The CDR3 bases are TGTGCCAGCAGCTTATGGACTAGCCGACAAGAGACCCAGTACTTC.

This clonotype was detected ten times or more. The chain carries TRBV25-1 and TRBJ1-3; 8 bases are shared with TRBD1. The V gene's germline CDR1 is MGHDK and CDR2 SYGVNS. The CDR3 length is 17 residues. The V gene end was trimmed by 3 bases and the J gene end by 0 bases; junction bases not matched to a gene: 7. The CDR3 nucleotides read TGTGCCAGCAGTGAGCCGGGACAGGAGTACTCTGGAAACACCATATATTTT. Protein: CASSEPGQEYSGNTIYF. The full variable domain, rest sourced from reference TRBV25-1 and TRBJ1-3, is EADIYQTPRYLVIGTGKKITLECSQTMGHDKMYWYQQDPGMELHLIHYSYGVNSTEKGDLSSESTVSRIRTEHFPLTLESARPSHTSQYLCASSEPGQEYSGNTIYFGEGSWLTVV.

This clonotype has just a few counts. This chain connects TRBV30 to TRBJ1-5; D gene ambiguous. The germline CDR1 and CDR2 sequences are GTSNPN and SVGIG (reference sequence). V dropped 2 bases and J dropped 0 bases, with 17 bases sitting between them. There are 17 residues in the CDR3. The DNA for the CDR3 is TGTGCCTGGAGTCCCTCCCGACATAACTATAGCAATCAGCCCCAGCATTTT. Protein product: CAWSPSRHNYSNQPQHF.

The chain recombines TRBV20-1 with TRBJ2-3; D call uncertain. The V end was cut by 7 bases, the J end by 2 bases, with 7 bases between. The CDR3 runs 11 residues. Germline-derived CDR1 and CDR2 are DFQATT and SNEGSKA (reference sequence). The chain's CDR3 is CSGRTTDTQYF. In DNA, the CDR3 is TGCAGTGGCCGGACCACAGATACGCAGTATTTT.

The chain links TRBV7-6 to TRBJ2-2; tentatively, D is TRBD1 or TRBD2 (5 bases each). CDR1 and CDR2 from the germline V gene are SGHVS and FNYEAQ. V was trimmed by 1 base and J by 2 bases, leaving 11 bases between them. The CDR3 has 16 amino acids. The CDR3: CASSLVKGTNTGELFF. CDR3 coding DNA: TGTGCCAGCAGCTTAGTGAAGGGGACCAACACCGGGGAGCTGTTTTTT.

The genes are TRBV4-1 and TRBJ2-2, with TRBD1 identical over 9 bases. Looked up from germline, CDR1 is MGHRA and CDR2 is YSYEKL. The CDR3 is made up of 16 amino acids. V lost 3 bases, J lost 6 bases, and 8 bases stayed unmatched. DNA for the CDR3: TGCGCCAGCAGCCACCGGACAGGGGCACAGTCCGGGGAGCTGTTTTTT. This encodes CASSHRTGAQSGELFF.

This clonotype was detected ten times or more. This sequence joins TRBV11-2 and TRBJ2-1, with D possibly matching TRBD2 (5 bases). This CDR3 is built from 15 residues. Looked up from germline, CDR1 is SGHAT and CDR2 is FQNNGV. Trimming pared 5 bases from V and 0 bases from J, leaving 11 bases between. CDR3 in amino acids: CASSVDLSSYNEQFF. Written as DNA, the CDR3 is TGTGCCAGCAGCGTGGACTTAAGCTCCTACAATGAGCAGTTCTTC.